The present entry profiles one TCR beta chain with its context. Priming with a constant-region primer yielded TCR beta cDNA from roughly 500 ng total RNA. Sequencing libraries for TCR beta derived from three nested multiplex PCR rounds that used slightly modified ARM-PCR. TCRdb fed the multiplex PCR reads into MiXCR, producing one record per CDR3 protein. Here the sample spans 100,000 to 150,000 distinct CDR3 sequences, around 64% being singletons. These data belong to a study of tumor-infiltrating lymphocytes in primary liver carcinoma. Joint extraction of RNA and DNA used roughly 18-34 mg of bulk tissue that was unsorted. Sequenced input: liver tumor tissue from sampling region 3. Described subset: tumor region T3, left-lateral pole. This clonotype was sampled from a woman aged 55-69 years with primary liver carcinoma and hepatitis B virus infection.

Written as DNA, the CDR3 is TGTGCCAGCAGTGGAACGGGGGGACGCCCGTTCTTC. Translation: CASSGTGGRPFF. J is TRBJ2-1 and V is TRBV2, with TRBD2 identical over 7 bases. Germline V gene sequence: CDR1 SNHLY, CDR2 FYNNEI. Trimming removed 4 bases from V and 15 bases from J; junction bases left unmatched: 9. The CDR3 spans 12 residues.